The present entry profiles one T cell receptor beta chain with its context. This sample is part of a study of OX40 agonist ivuxolimab in advanced cancers. Study-wide context: Ivuxolimab, an antibody acting as an agonist of OX40 (CD134), was used to treat patients.

TCRdb's table, derived via immunoSEQ multiplex PCR, lists solely in-frame clones and lacks some. The repertoire holds over 14,000 clones, with about four fifths as singletons. At cycle 4 day 1, cycle 7 day 1, and baseline, blood was sampled. Germline V CDR1 and CDR2: SGHNT, YENEEA. With 4 bases removed from V and 5 bases from J, the gap between germline ends came to 8 bases. This CDR3 is 13 amino acids long. The receptor was isolated from an adult with an advanced solid tumor such as melanoma, head and neck, liver or kidney cancer. The V gene is TRBV11-3, the J gene TRBJ2-2, with TRBD2 as a possible D gene (5 bases). The input for sequencing was CD4+ or CD8+ T cells sorted from blood, taken in a trial of the OX40 agonist ivuxolimab. The CDR3 protein is CASSSRGTGELFF. The CDR3 DNA follows: TGTGCCAGCAGCTCCCGCGGGACCGGGGAGCTGTTTTTT. The entire variable domain, with the rest obtained from reference TRBV11-3 and TRBJ2-2, is as follows: EAGVVQSPRYKIIEKKQPVAFWCNPISGHNTLYWYLQNLGQGPELLIRYENEEAVDDSQLPKDRFSAERLKGVDSTLKIQPAELGDSAVYLCASSSRGTGELFFGEGSRLTVL.